This TCR beta chain was observed in a study of shared clonotypes between healthy human individuals (dated by TCRdb to about 2020). Looking at the study overall: The cohort comprised two women and a few men aged 18 to 49 years. For each donor, CD4 naive and CD4 memory were each run on three plates, CD8 naive on two plates, and CD8 memory on one plate. To estimate repertoire size and how much clonotypes are shared between individuals, the study performed deep sequencing of blood TCR repertoires from five healthy adults. To increase sequencing depth and limit assay-specific biases, different laboratories used diverse techniques to prepare libraries and sequence TCR repertoires. Leukapheresis yielded between about 0.94 and 9.5 billion PBMCs per donor. What the research found in general, with its limitations: Even with the large sequencing depth, rarefaction of the sorted-subset datasets indicated that sequencing was incomplete. Pairwise subsampling led to the expectation that sequencing depth would affect the degree of clonotype sharing among donors. Only blood was sampled, and tissue TCR repertoires likely differ from those in blood. Higher generation probabilities were observed for clonotypes shared by all four sorted-subset donors than for non-shared clonotypes. Around 5% of naive CD4, 3.5% of naive CD8, about 2.1% of memory CD4, and around 0.42% of memory CD8 clonotypes were shared across several donors. The small number of donors limited the genetic and exposure-history diversity represented. Estimated clonotype richness was generally larger for naive than for memory subsets.

Using the deep immunoSEQ assay, TCR CDR3 regions were amplified from genomic DNA by multiplex PCR. Genomic DNA extracted from each cell subset was distributed evenly over all wells of several immunoSEQ 96-well plates, and each plate served as one replicate. For sorted subsets, each replicate PCR was loaded with around 220 ng genomic DNA, equivalent to 25,000 to 35,000 T cell genomes. Purified libraries were measured with a Qubit 3.0 fluorometer, size-checked on a Bioanalyzer 2100, and measured again with the KAPA Library Quantification kit. A separate single-read 150-cycle Illumina NextSeq 550 flow cell was used to sequence each immunoSEQ 96-well plate. The paper's data handling went like this. Because the immunoSEQ output held only junctional sequences and lacked quality scores, the filtering could not match the filtering applied to full-length reads. Sequences were annotated with PyIR, a Python wrapper for IgBLAST v1.9, and V/J genes and CDR3 were assigned using IMGT germline references. Reads were filtered out if the reads had weak V/J assignments (E-value above 1e-6), no CDR3, stop codons, out-of-frame junctions, or ambiguous translated residues. V3J clonotypes were defined as sequences sharing an identical inferred V gene, J gene, and CDR3 amino acid sequence. Percentage overlap between repertoires was calculated by dividing the number of shared unique clonotypes by the size of the smaller repertoire. RTK rarefaction, the Chao1 estimator, and Recon v2.1 estimates of unobserved clonotypes were used to assess repertoire richness. Generation probabilities for all TCRbeta clonotypes obtained by the gDNA method from a handful of donors were computed using OLGA. TCRdb obtained this table from immuneACCESS and retained in-frame rearrangements with V and J assigned. These tables miss some clones; where compared with another copy, unresolved V genes account for less than half of the shortfall, and the remainder is unexplained. The DNA was the basis for D and trimming; V, J and clone size are from that table. For this sample the table gives some 2 million clones, of which approximately 95% were detected only once. The ten top clones hold 1% to 1.5% of the sample.

CD8 naive samples were obtained by positive selection for CCR7 among CD45RO-negative cells, yielding a CD45RA+CCR7+ population from which TemRA cells were excluded. Healthy HIV-negative adults with no recently reported acute infections or vaccinations were included as donors. Only Caucasian adults living in Nashville, Tennessee, USA were represented among the donors. Blood was obtained by leukapheresis, after which PBMCs were separated by Ficoll-Histopaque density gradient centrifugation and cryopreserved in liquid nitrogen vapor phase. Purity and quantity of every magnetically sorted T cell population were checked by analytical flow cytometry. From each sorted fraction, genomic DNA was isolated and quantified by UV absorbance on a Nanodrop 2000c. To note about this clone: Which antigen it targets is not known. Base qualities are not provided; no much larger clone lies one nucleotide away.

The CDR3 runs 18 amino acids, cysteine and phenylalanine included. Only the CDR3 portion is preserved as DNA: 54 bases, with reading frame beginning at the first base. The V end gives up 0 bases and the J end 5 bases, leaving 15 bases in the junction not matched to a gene. From a lookup of the germline V gene, CDR1 and CDR2 are MGHRA and YSYEKL. The chain joins TRBV4-1 to TRBJ2-5; 7 central nucleotides agree with TRBD2. This TCR came from a man between 18 and 35 years old in good health. The sequenced sample was naive CD8+ T cells sorted from blood. What this sample's cell subset or site label stands for: CD45RA+CCR7+. DNA sequence: TGCGCCAGCAGCCAAGATTTCCCCCCCCGGGGGGATTGGGAGACCCAGTACTTC. This gives the protein CASSQDFPPRGDWETQYF.